The rows below give T cell receptor beta chains drawn from one sample of a study of T cell responses to AZD1222 COVID-19 vaccine. Data came from immunoSEQ multiplex PCR; TCRdb stores just in-frame clones and leaves some out. The table records around 180,000 clones, 75% to 95% of them present only once. The sequences come from peripheral blood, collected on day 0 of AZD1222 vaccination. The receptors derive from an adult in good health. Each CDR3 is given with its conserved first and last residue. The D gene is left open where the match is weak. A clone size is listed for some rows: how often the clone was seen (once, few, many), or a class if it is expanded.

size	V	D	J	CDR3	DNA
.	TRBV5-1	TRBD1	TRBJ1-1	CASSLETGWYTEAFF	TGCGCCAGCAGCTTGGAGACAGGGTGGTACACTGAAGCTTTCTTT
.	TRBV18	TRBD2	TRBJ2-5	CASSPSNSGRRGETQYF	TGTGCCAGCTCACCGAGTAATAGCGGGAGGAGGGGAGAGACCCAGTACTTC
.	TRBV7-3	.	TRBJ1-1	CASKPGANTEAFF	TGTGCCAGCAAGCCGGGGGCGAACACTGAAGCTTTCTTT
.	TRBV19	TRBD1	TRBJ2-2	CASPGQGPTGELFF	TGTGCCAGCCCGGGACAGGGTCCCACCGGGGAGCTGTTTTTT
.	TRBV5-5	.	TRBJ2-6	CASSSPGQSGANVLTF	TGTGCCAGCAGCTCGCCCGGACAGTCTGGGGCCAACGTCCTGACTTTC
.	TRBV6-5	TRBD1	TRBJ2-2	CASSYSDRRVGELFF	TGTGCCAGCAGTTACTCGGACAGGCGAGTCGGGGAGCTGTTTTTT
.	TRBV25-1	TRBD1	TRBJ1-2	CASSGGAGTGVAGYTF	TGTGCCAGCAGTGGAGGTGCCGGGACAGGGGTTGCTGGCTACACCTTC
.	TRBV6-5	.	TRBJ1-1	CASSPLENTEAFF	TGTGCCAGCAGCCCCCTCGAAAACACTGAAGCTTTCTTT
once	TRBV4-3	TRBD2	TRBJ2-7	CASSLSRSRGDYEQYF	TGCGCCAGCAGCCTATCCAGGAGTCGGGGGGACTACGAGCAGTACTTC
.	TRBV29-1	.	TRBJ1-1	CSARSGRENTEAFF	TGCAGCGCCCGTTCAGGGAGGGAGAACACTGAAGCTTTCTTT